The 15 T cell receptor beta chains presented below share a single source sample, sequenced in a study of cytomegalovirus exposure and HLA in healthy donors. The PCR used 60 Vbeta and 13 Jbeta primers. Assay used: immunoSEQ multiplex PCR; TCRdb lists only in-frame clones, some missing. Its table lists about 150,000 clones. Sequenced input: PBMCs. All receptors derive from a woman in her forties or fifties in good health and CMV-seronegative.

V is TRBV28 and J is TRBJ1-3; D is possibly TRBD1 (6 bases). This CDR3 has 14 amino acids. Germline loops: CDR1 MDHEN, CDR2 SYDVKM. Trimming removed 6 bases from V and 0 bases from J, with 9 bases in between. CDR3 sequence (DNA): TGTGCCAGCAGCAGGGGATCCTCTGGAAACACCATATATTTT. Protein product: CASSRGSSGNTIYF.

This chain uses TRBV9 with TRBJ1-1; D gene uncertain. CDR1 and CDR2 from the germline V gene are SGDLS and YYNGEE. Trimming removed 1 base at V and 5 bases at J, with 12 bases between. The CDR3 extends over 14 amino acids. The CDR3 is CASSVSGGGTEAFF. As DNA, the CDR3 is TGTGCCAGCAGCGTATCGGGTGGAGGGACTGAAGCTTTCTTT.

The chain joins TRBV28 to TRBJ2-3, with 12 bases that match TRBD2. Trimming took 5 bases from V and 0 from J; bases not matched to a gene: 6. Germline CDR1 MDHEN, CDR2 SYDVKM. The CDR3 extends over 17 amino acids. CDR3 DNA: TGTGCCAGCAGTGGAACTAGCGGGAGGCCTAGCACAGATACGCAGTATTTT. Translation: CASSGTSGRPSTDTQYF.

The chain is built from TRBV6-5 and TRBJ1-2; 9 positions agree with TRBD1. The V gene's germline CDR1 is MNHEY and CDR2 SVGAGI. The V segment lost 2 bases and the J segment 5 bases; nucleotides outside the gene matches: 6. This CDR3 spans 15 amino acids. Written as DNA, the CDR3 is TGTGCCAGCAGTTACCAGCACGGGACAGGGTATGGCTACACCTTC. It specifies CASSYQHGTGYGYTF.

The V call is TRBV6-6, the J call TRBJ2-7, with D possibly matching TRBD1 (6 bases). The V end lost 7 bases, the J end lost 4 bases, and 14 bases lay between the germline ends. The V gene's germline CDR1 is MNHNY and CDR2 SVGAGI (reference sequence). This CDR3 region has 13 residues. In nucleotides, the CDR3 is TGTGCCAGCACCTCACAGGGATCGTACGAGCAGTACTTC. Protein product: CASTSQGSYEQYF.

The rearrangement uses TRBV5-6 and TRBJ1-1, with D unresolved. The CDR3 is 13 residues long. The germline V and J ends were trimmed by 1 base and 5 bases, with 9 bases remaining between them. Germline-derived CDR1 and CDR2 are SGHDT and YYEEEE. The chain's CDR3 is CASSLRQRTEAFF. The DNA for the CDR3 is TGTGCCAGCAGCTTGAGGCAGCGGACTGAAGCTTTCTTT.

V usage is TRBV13 and J usage is TRBJ1-2; no clear D gene. CDR1 PRHDT and CDR2 FYEKMQ come from the germline V gene (reference sequence). The CDR3 length is 14 residues. V was trimmed by 4 bases and J by 0 bases, leaving 9 bases between them. CDR3 residues: CASSSGSSNYGYTF. The CDR3 region has the DNA TGTGCCAGCAGCTCCGGGTCCTCTAACTATGGCTACACCTTC. Full variable domain (missing parts from reference TRBV13 and TRBJ1-2): AAGVIQSPRHLIKEKRETATLKCYPIPRHDTVYWYQQGPGQDPQFLISFYEKMQSDKGSIPDRFSAQQFSDYHSELNMSSLELGDSALYFCASSSGSSNYGYTFGSGTRLTVV.

Concerning this clone itself: One junction end disagrees with the germline gene, perhaps due to a read error. CDR3 nucleotide sequence: TGTGCCAGCACTGAAATTAGGAACGTTGGCGGGTCAGCCAAAAACATTCAGTACTTC. Residues: CASTEIRNVGGSAKNIQYF. This chain connects TRBV2 to TRBJ2-4, with a possible D match to TRBD2 (5 bases). Germline V gives CDR1 SNHLY, CDR2 FYNNEI. The CDR3 totals 19 residues.

The chain has TRBV5-1 and TRBJ2-7; D gene uncertain. Germline assignment: CDR1 SGHRS and CDR2 YFSETQ. This CDR3 is built from 11 residues. V lost 5 bases, J lost 3 bases, and 6 bases lay in between. The DNA of the CDR3 is TGCGCCAGCAGAAACGGCTACGAGCAGTACTTC. Translated: CASRNGYEQYF.

The chain recombines TRBV7-9 with TRBJ2-1; 8 bases are shared with TRBD2. Unmatched junction bases numbered 7, after V lost 5 bases and J lost 4 bases. This CDR3 is 15 amino acids long. Per germline, CDR1 SEHNR and CDR2 FQNEAQ (reference sequence). The CDR3 region has the DNA TGTGCCAGCAGCCCAGAGCGGGGGACATACAATGAGCAGTTCTTC. Encoded protein: CASSPERGTYNEQFF.

V gene TRBV6-5 combines with J gene TRBJ2-7; D might be TRBD2 (6 bases). CDR3 length: 14 amino acids. Germline V gives CDR1 MNHEY, CDR2 SVGAGI. V was clipped by 2 bases and J by 0 bases, with 8 bases between them. CDR3 residues: CASSYRRGSYEQYF. Written as DNA, the CDR3 is TGTGCCAGCAGTTACCGGCGGGGCTCCTACGAGCAGTACTTC.

The rearrangement links TRBV10-3 to TRBJ2-3; the D is unclear. V dropped 0 bases and J dropped 1 base, with 8 bases sitting between them. Germline V lookup: CDR1 ENHRY, CDR2 SYGVKD. The CDR3 is 15 amino acids. The CDR3 is CAISESGTGTDTQYF. For the CDR3, the DNA is TGTGCCATCAGTGAGTCCGGAACAGGCACAGATACGCAGTATTTT.

CDR3 in amino acids: CASSLSGPGGAYSEQYF. The CDR3 DNA reads as TGTGCCAGCAGCCTCTCTGGCCCAGGGGGCGCTTATTCCGAGCAGTACTTC. V and J are TRBV9 and TRBJ2-7, with 8 bases identical to TRBD1. Germline-derived CDR1 and CDR2 are SGDLS and YYNGEE. There are 17 residues in the CDR3. V dropped 4 bases and J dropped 6; count of bases not matched to a gene: 18.

V is TRBV9 and J is TRBJ1-3; TRBD1 might be the D (6 bases). This CDR3 has 17 residues. Between the trimmed V and J ends, which lost 2 bases and 3 bases, there was a span of 18 bases. Germline V lookup: CDR1 SGDLS, CDR2 YYNGEE. CDR3: CASSVDSRGLGGNTIYF. The CDR3 nucleotides are TGTGCCAGCAGCGTTGATTCCAGGGGATTAGGTGGAAACACCATATATTTT.

The V gene is TRBV6-5, the J gene TRBJ2-7, with 9 bases fitting TRBD1. CDR3 length: 12 residues. Trimming took 6 bases from V and 5 from J; bases not matched to a gene: 2. Germline V gene lookup returns CDR1 MNHEY and CDR2 SVGAGI. Here the CDR3 reads CASSRTGDEQYF. CDR3 coding DNA: TGTGCCAGCAGCCGGACAGGGGACGAGCAGTACTTC.